This T cell receptor beta chain was sequenced during a study of naive and memory T cell subsets. Notes on the study in general: Between naive and memory subsets, TCR abundance power law exponents differed. Naive and memory repertoire findings lacked a ground truth for validation. Over 85% of naive TCR sequences appeared only once after error correction, unlike memory subsets.

Two oligonucleotides, mixed equimolar, formed the beta constant-region primer covering TRBC1 and TRBC2. Via MiXCR, TCRdb re-called the UMI-ligation and nested PCR reads, giving one row per CDR3 protein. The data hold 130,000 to 150,000 distinct CDR3 sequences, with 15% to 20% observed a single time. Cells stained for CD3, CD4, CD8, CD45RA, CD27 and viability were sorted into four CD45RA/CD27 subsets. Notes on this clonotype: Antigen specificity is unknown.

The CDR3 has 13 residues. CDR1 and CDR2 from the germline V gene are SQVTM and ANQGSEA. With 3 bases removed from V and 2 bases from J, the gap between germline ends came to 11 bases. The chain employs TRBV29-1 and TRBJ2-7; either TRBD1 or TRBD2 may supply D (5 bases each). Sequenced input: naive CD4+ T cells from blood. The source of this sequence is a human donor in good health. The CDR3 coding sequence is TGCAGCGTTGATGGTGGGACCACCTACGAGCAGTACTTC. Amino acids: CSVDGGTTYEQYF.